These 29 T cell receptor beta chains share one sample of origin, sequenced in a study of blood T cell repertoires in COVID-19 (TCRdb year 2020). The library was obtained by the immunoSEQ multiplex PCR assay. TCRdb provides this immuneACCESS table in a form limited to in-frame rearrangements. Some clones are lacking; in checked studies, under half of them reflect an unresolved V gene, and why the rest are absent is not known. The sample includes around 100,000 clones, with approximately 84% observed a single time. The top ten constitute under 8% of the sample. Sequencing input: peripheral blood. The receptors were gathered from a human donor in a cohort sampled during active COVID-19.

The chain is built from TRBV6-5 and TRBJ2-1, with 7 bases fitting TRBD2. Germline V CDR1 and CDR2: MNHEY, SVGAGI. The CDR3 runs to 14 residues. V was clipped by 5 bases and J by 5 bases; unmatched bases: 6. This CDR3 is CASSPRDYHNEQFF. For the CDR3, the DNA is TGTGCCAGCAGTCCCCGGGACTACCACAATGAGCAGTTCTTC.

J is TRBJ2-1 and V is TRBV28; no definite D call. Deletions cut 4 bases from V and 0 bases from J, with 10 bases between. Germline CDR1 and CDR2: MDHEN and SYDVKM. The CDR3 has 15 amino acids. CDR3 bases: TGTGCCAGCAGTTCGCGAGGTGGCTCCTACAATGAGCAGTTCTTC. As protein: CASSSRGGSYNEQFF.

The count of this clone is one. This chain joins TRBV6-5 and TRBJ2-7, with 8 bases fitting TRBD1. The ends lost 1 base at V and 2 bases at J; junction bases unmatched: 1. CDR1 and CDR2 from the germline V gene are MNHEY and SVGAGI. The CDR3 consists of 14 residues. CDR3 in DNA: TGTGCCAGCAGTTACTTGGACAGGGCCTACGAGCAGTACTTC. Its protein product is CASSYLDRAYEQYF.

The chain couples TRBV28 to TRBJ1-1; no firm D call. The CDR3 totals 13 residues. Germline V lookup: CDR1 MDHEN, CDR2 SYDVKM. V lost 3 bases, J lost 8 bases, and 13 bases lay in between. CDR3 nucleotide sequence: TGTGCCAGCAGTTTGGTAAGAGTTTCAGAAGCTTTCTTT. Encoded protein: CASSLVRVSEAFF.

The chain employs TRBV7-9 and TRBJ1-1; maybe TRBD1 (5 bases). CDR1 is SEHNR and CDR2 is FQNEAQ in the germline V gene (reference sequence). The V and J ends lost 1 base and 5 bases respectively, with 11 bases between them. The CDR3 is 14 residues long. The DNA for the CDR3 is TGTGCCAGCAGCTTAGTTGGCGGGGGAACTGAAGCTTTCTTT. It is translated as CASSLVGGGTEAFF.

This clone came up a few times. The CDR3 here is CASSKQVYNQPQHF. The CDR3 DNA reads as TGTGCCAGCAGCAAACAGGTTTACAATCAGCCCCAGCATTTT. The rearrangement uses TRBV3-1 (or the pseudogene TRBV3-2) and TRBJ1-5; TRBD1 might be the D (5 bases). This CDR3 comprises 14 residues. The V gene lost 5 bases and the J gene lost 3 bases, with 11 bases spanning the gap. CDR1 and CDR2 from the germline V gene are LGHDT and YNNKEL (reference sequence).

The chain couples TRBV28 to TRBJ2-3; TRBD2 might be the D (5 bases). Between the trimmed V and J ends, which lost 1 base and 7 bases, there was a span of 9 bases. Germline V gene data show CDR1 as MDHEN and CDR2 as SYDVKM. The length of the CDR3 is 13 residues. The CDR3 nucleotides read TGTGCCAGCAGTTTATACCGGGGAAATACGCAGTATTTT. This sequence encodes CASSLYRGNTQYF.

The chain combines TRBV6-6 with TRBJ1-2, with 7 bases that match TRBD1. Germline V gives CDR1 MNHNY, CDR2 SVGAGI (reference sequence). CDR3 length equals 16 residues. The J segment lost 6 bases and the V segment lost 4 bases, leaving 14 bases of the junction unmatched. CDR3 sequence reads: CASSFGQEERGDGYTF. In DNA form, the CDR3 reads TGTGCCAGCAGTTTCGGACAGGAGGAAAGAGGGGATGGCTACACCTTC.

V and J are TRBV2 and TRBJ2-2, with TRBD1 matching 11 bases. The CDR3 loop spans 17 amino acids. Germline CDR1 and CDR2: SNHLY and FYNNEI. The V and J ends lost 5 bases and 4 bases, in that order; junction bases with no gene match: 9. The CDR3 reads CASSSVRTGGITGELFF. The DNA for the CDR3 is TGTGCCAGCAGTTCCGTGAGGACAGGGGGCATCACCGGGGAGCTGTTTTTT.

A few counts support this clone. At the DNA level, this CDR3 is encoded by other sequences in the same sample as well. The rearrangement joins TRBV3-1 (or the pseudogene TRBV3-2) to TRBJ1-1; 9 nucleotides agree with TRBD1. CDR1 LGHDT and CDR2 YNNKEL come from the germline V gene (reference sequence). This CDR3 is built from 14 residues. With V trimmed by 3 bases and J by 5 bases, 4 bases remained unmatched. The CDR3 coding sequence is TGTGCCAGCAGCCAGACAGGGGGAGGGACTGAAGCTTTCTTT. It specifies CASSQTGGGTEAFF.

V usage is TRBV5-5 and J usage is TRBJ1-2; D not certain. There are 13 residues in the CDR3. Germline CDR1 is SGHKS and CDR2 is YYEKEE (reference sequence). The V end was cut by 1 base, the J end by 5 bases, with 9 bases between. The CDR3 loop reads CASSLNTAYGYTF. The CDR3 DNA reads as TGTGCCAGCAGCTTGAACACCGCATATGGCTACACCTTC.

The chain combines TRBV15 with TRBJ1-5; possibly TRBD1 for D (6 bases). This CDR3 is built from 18 residues. V was cut by 1 base and J by 6 bases, with 22 bases left in between. Germline values: CDR1 LNHNV, CDR2 YYDKDF (reference sequence). CDR3: CATSRGSSRRQVVQPQHF. CDR3 sequence (DNA): TGTGCCACCAGCAGAGGGTCTTCTCGCCGACAGGTCGTTCAGCCCCAGCATTTT. The full variable domain, in which reference TRBV15 and TRBJ1-5 provide the parts outside the CDR3, is DAMVIQNPRYQVTQFGKPVTLSCSQTLNHNVMYWYQQKSSQAPKLLFHYYDKDFNNEADTPDNFQSRRPNTSFCFLDIRSPGLGDTAMYLCATSRGSSRRQVVQPQHFGDGTRLSIL.

This chain connects TRBV7-2 to TRBJ1-3; D possibly corresponds to TRBD1 (6 bases). The CDR3 has 16 residues. CDR1 and CDR2 (germline): SGHTA, FQGNSA. V lost 5 bases to trimming and J lost 0 bases, with 14 bases between them. The CDR3 bases are TGTGCCAGCAGCCGTGGGGGGGGGCTCTCTGGAAACACCATATATTTT. Protein product: CASSRGGGLSGNTIYF.

This rearrangement joins TRBV28 to TRBJ2-5, with D tentatively TRBD1 (5 bases). CDR1 and CDR2 from the germline V gene are MDHEN and SYDVKM. CDR3 length: 15 residues. The ends were cut back, 2 bases at V and 0 bases at J, with 10 bases in the middle. The CDR3 loop reads CASSLGPTDQETQYF. The CDR3 DNA sequence: TGTGCCAGCAGTTTAGGCCCGACAGACCAAGAGACCCAGTACTTC.

The chain carries TRBV6-4 and TRBJ2-3; 8 nucleotides match TRBD2. With V trimmed by 3 bases and J by 0 bases, 5 bases remained unmatched. CDR1 and CDR2 from the germline V gene are MRHNA and SNTAGT. This CDR3 spans 16 amino acids. In DNA form, the CDR3 reads TGTGCCAGCAGTGAGGCGGGGGGCGCTAGCACAGATACGCAGTATTTT. Translated: CASSEAGGASTDTQYF.

V usage is TRBV19 and J usage is TRBJ1-1; 8 nucleotides match TRBD1. After removal of 7 bases from V and 1 base from J, the junction contained 5 bases not matched to a gene. Germline loops: CDR1 LNHDA, CDR2 SQIVND (reference sequence). The CDR3 loop spans 14 amino acids. The CDR3 is CASNNRGSNTEAFF. DNA of the CDR3: TGTGCCAGTAATAACAGGGGGTCGAACACTGAAGCTTTCTTT.

The J gene is TRBJ2-5, the V gene TRBV5-6; possibly TRBD2 for D (6 bases). V dropped 3 bases and J dropped 2 bases, with 14 bases sitting between them. Germline lookup yields CDR1 SGHDT and CDR2 YYEEEE. The CDR3 loop spans 15 amino acids. CDR3 coding DNA: TGTGCCAGCAGCTCTCCAAGGGGACTTCAAGAGACCCAGTACTTC. Translation: CASSSPRGLQETQYF.

This sequence joins TRBV5-1 and TRBJ1-2, with D unclear. The V gene's germline CDR1 is SGHRS and CDR2 YFSETQ. The CDR3 contains 16 residues. The V gene lost 4 bases and the J gene lost 2 bases, with 18 bases spanning the gap. Here the CDR3 DNA reads TGCGCCAGCAGCCCCTCTGGAGATGGATTGAACTATGGCTACACCTTC. Its protein is CASSPSGDGLNYGYTF.

The rearrangement uses TRBV9 and TRBJ1-4; D perhaps matches TRBD1 (6 bases). Germline V gives CDR1 SGDLS, CDR2 YYNGEE. The CDR3 totals 16 residues. V lost 0 bases and J lost 5, with 14 bases in between. CDR3 DNA: TGTGCCAGCAGCGTAGGGGTGGGGGACACCAATGAAAAACTGTTTTTT. Amino acids: CASSVGVGDTNEKLFF. Variable domain in full (rest from reference TRBV9 and TRBJ1-4): DSGVTQTPKHLITATGQRVTLRCSPRSGDLSVYWYQQSLDQGLQFLIQYYNGEERAKGNILERFSAQQFPDLHSELNLSSLELGDSALYFCASSVGVGDTNEKLFFGSGTQLSVL.

The CDR3 DNA follows: TGTGCCAGCAGCGCCGGGACAGTTGGCACAGATACGCAGTATTTT. It is translated as CASSAGTVGTDTQYF. The gene calls are TRBV7-9 and TRBJ2-3; 7 nucleotides line up with TRBD1. The V segment lost 5 bases and the J segment 1 base; nucleotides outside the gene matches: 6. Germline assignment: CDR1 SEHNR and CDR2 FQNEAQ (reference sequence). The length of the CDR3 is 15 residues.

The genes are TRBV19 and TRBJ1-5; 9 bases line up with TRBD1. J gave up 2 bases and V 3 bases, and 11 bases lay outside the gene matches. In germline, CDR1 is LNHDA, CDR2 SQIVND (reference sequence). There are 18 residues in the CDR3. The chain's CDR3 is CASSILGTGTGGNQPQHF. In nucleotides, the CDR3 is TGTGCCAGTAGTATTTTAGGGACAGGGACGGGAGGCAATCAGCCCCAGCATTTT.

The V call is TRBV11-2, the J call TRBJ2-5; D call uncertain. The CDR3 spans 13 residues. V dropped 3 bases and J dropped 3 bases, with 8 bases sitting between them. Germline-derived CDR1 and CDR2 are SGHAT and FQNNGV. The CDR3 loop reads CASSFDGEETQYF. The CDR3 DNA follows: TGTGCCAGCAGCTTTGATGGAGAAGAGACCCAGTACTTC. Together with reference TRBV11-2 and TRBJ2-5, the CDR3 gives the full variable domain: EAGVAQSPRYKIIEKRQSVAFWCNPISGHATLYWYQQILGQGPKLLIQFQNNGVVDDSQLPKDRFSAERLKGVDSTLKIQPAKLEDSAVYLCASSFDGEETQYFGPGTRLLVL.

V gene TRBV9 combines with J gene TRBJ1-4, with D perhaps TRBD1 (6 bases). This CDR3 comprises 16 residues. Trimming took off 4 bases at V and 7 bases at J, with 20 bases between the two ends. CDR1 is SGDLS and CDR2 is YYNGEE in the germline V gene. CDR3 nucleotides: TGTGCCAGCAGCATAGGGGGAAACGTAGGGGGTGAAAAACTGTTTTTT. Translating gives CASSIGGNVGGEKLFF. Complete variable domain (other parts from reference TRBV9 and TRBJ1-4): DSGVTQTPKHLITATGQRVTLRCSPRSGDLSVYWYQQSLDQGLQFLIQYYNGEERAKGNILERFSAQQFPDLHSELNLSSLELGDSALYFCASSIGGNVGGEKLFFGSGTQLSVL.

This clone has a handful of counts. For the CDR3, the DNA is TGTGCCATCAGTCCCCGGTTGGGGGGGGCCTACAATGAGCAGTTCTTC. As protein: CAISPRLGGAYNEQFF. This chain uses TRBV10-3 with TRBJ2-1, with TRBD2 identical over 7 bases. The length of the CDR3 is 16 residues. J gave up 2 bases and V 5 bases, and 9 bases lay outside the gene matches. Germline V lookup: CDR1 ENHRY, CDR2 SYGVKD.

The CDR3 DNA reads TGTGCCAGCTCACCACCAACAGGGGTTAGGAATGAGCAGTTCTTC. Its translation is CASSPPTGVRNEQFF. The chain combines TRBV18 with TRBJ2-1; 7 nucleotides agree with TRBD1. V trimming: 0 bases; J trimming: 7 bases; junction bases outside the gene matches: 6. Germline V lookup: CDR1 KGHSH, CDR2 LQKENI. The CDR3 is 15 residues long.

This clone was found once. The rearrangement uses TRBV27 and TRBJ2-1, with 15 bases matching TRBD2. CDR3 length: 16 residues. The germline gives CDR1 MNHEY, CDR2 SMNVEV (reference sequence). Germline trimming cut 5 bases from V and 7 bases from J; bases unmatched to any gene: 6. The CDR3 loop is CASSTGTSGGINEQFF. CDR3 coding DNA: TGTGCCAGCAGTACCGGGACTAGCGGGGGGATTAATGAGCAGTTCTTC.

In this sample, this clone turned up once. The chain uses TRBV9 and TRBJ2-3; D possibly corresponds to TRBD1 (5 bases). Germline V CDR1 and CDR2: SGDLS, YYNGEE. This CDR3 spans 14 amino acids. Trimming removed 3 bases from V and 5 bases from J, with 13 bases in between. The CDR3 here is CASSAGSLKDTQYF. The CDR3 region has the DNA TGTGCCAGCAGCGCAGGGTCTCTGAAAGATACGCAGTATTTT.

The V and J genes are TRBV10-2 and TRBJ1-1; the D gene is possibly TRBD1 (6 bases). Germline V gene sequence: CDR1 WSHSY, CDR2 SAAADI. V dropped 0 bases and J dropped 3 bases, with 20 bases sitting between them. CDR3 length: 18 residues. CDR3 residues: CASSESARRGTRDTEAFF. CDR3 nucleotide sequence: TGCGCCAGCAGTGAGTCGGCTCGCAGGGGTACTCGGGACACTGAAGCTTTCTTT.

The gene calls are TRBV27 and TRBJ1-5; D is possibly TRBD1 (5 bases). The germline gives CDR1 MNHEY, CDR2 SMNVEV (reference sequence). This CDR3 spans 14 amino acids. The V end lost 5 bases, the J end lost 9 bases, and 17 bases lay between the germline ends. CDR3 DNA: TGTGCCAGCAGTCTCGTAACAGGAGAATGGCCCCAGCATTTT. Translated: CASSLVTGEWPQHF.